This T cell receptor (beta chain) was obtained from a study of blood T cell repertoires in COVID-19. Looking at the study overall: Spain, Italy and the United States supplied samples that represented acute and convalescent COVID-19. PBMCs, B-cell-depleted T cells, or T cells were the source of the cDNA or gDNA that made up the material.

As originally analysed: Nucleated cell counts were estimated from reference gene primer amplification. Some clones are missing from TCRdb's copy, which holds only in-frame ones; the method was immunoSEQ multiplex PCR. The V and J calls and clone size come from that table; D and trimming were worked out from the DNA. The sample has 200,000 or so clones, roughly four fifths seen once; the top ten hold 5.5% to 7.5%. The CDR3 has 16 amino acids. Germline V gene sequence: CDR1 LGHNA, CDR2 YNFKEQ. The V and J ends lost 6 bases and 1 base respectively, with 18 bases between them. The material sequenced was peripheral blood. This sequence originates from a woman in her forties with acute or convalescent COVID-19. This chain connects TRBV4-2 to TRBJ2-5; possible D gene TRBD1, 6 bases. The CDR3: CASSQKGQWGQETQYF. CDR3 in DNA: TGTGCCAGCAGTCAAAAAGGACAGTGGGGCCAAGAGACCCAGTACTTC.